Listed below are T cell receptor beta chains from one sample, sequenced in a study of post-analysis software for immune sequencing data. MiXCR was run by TCRdb on the PCR reads, yielding one entry per CDR3 protein. The table shows about 540,000 distinct CDR3 sequences, with around 34% occurring only once. Input material: blood. Source of these receptors: a girl under 18 with multiple sclerosis. The CDR3 runs from the conserved cysteine through the conserved F or W. The order of the fields is V gene, D gene, CDR3 protein. A D gene is named only where the DNA matches it firmly.

v_gene: TRBV10-3; d_gene: .; CDR3aa: CAISESQGGLLYYGYNF
v_gene: TRBV20-1; d_gene: TRBD2; CDR3aa: CSASPGGADTQYF
v_gene: TRBV6-2/TRBV6-3; d_gene: .; CDR3aa: CASSPVVAPDQPQHF
v_gene: TRBV25-1; d_gene: TRBD2; CDR3aa: CASSPRLAGGRTDTQYF
v_gene: TRBV10-3; d_gene: TRBD1; CDR3aa: CASTGGDYGYTF
v_gene: TRBV7-2; d_gene: TRBD2; CDR3aa: CASSPGGRGQETQYF
v_gene: TRBV5-1; d_gene: TRBD1; CDR3aa: CASSQGQEAGANVLTF
v_gene: TRBV29-1; d_gene: .; CDR3aa: CSATGARSYNEQYF
v_gene: TRBV28; d_gene: TRBD1; CDR3aa: CASSLSDRGVGYTF
v_gene: TRBV11-1; d_gene: .; CDR3aa: CASSASRNEQYF
v_gene: TRBV3-1; d_gene: TRBD2; CDR3aa: CASSPGLAGGFYNEQFF
v_gene: TRBV5-1; d_gene: TRBD1; CDR3aa: CASSLGTADTYEQYF
v_gene: TRBV29-1; d_gene: .; CDR3aa: CSVEKGGGETQYF
v_gene: TRBV10-3; d_gene: .; CDR3aa: CAISPSVRGGTEAFF
v_gene: TRBV19; d_gene: .; CDR3aa: CASSMGLVQPQHF
v_gene: TRBV20-1; d_gene: .; CDR3aa: CSARVDDKGVYGYTF
v_gene: TRBV4-2; d_gene: .; CDR3aa: CASSQDLGADEAFF
v_gene: TRBV11-2; d_gene: TRBD1; CDR3aa: CASSPGQGNNQPQHF